Below are 19 T cell receptor beta chains sequenced from a single sample in a study of T cells in Graves' hyperthyroidism and ophthalmopathy. It was RNA transcripts that yielded the amplified TCR beta CDR3 regions. The study used the HTBI primer set for a first-round RT-PCR of the TCR CDR3. TCRdb used MiXCR to reprocess the multiplex PCR reads, holding one entry per CDR3 protein. The sample lists 530,000 or so distinct CDR3 sequences; roughly a quarter were seen once. Source material: blood. The receptors here all came from a young woman with Graves' ophthalmopathy.

The V call is TRBV7-9, the J call TRBJ1-1; D call uncertain. Germline CDR1 SEHNR, CDR2 FQNEAQ (reference sequence). This CDR3 region has 13 residues. V shed 5 bases and J shed 2 bases, with 9 bases lying between them. This chain's CDR3 is CASSPKVNTEAFF. The CDR3 DNA reads TGTGCCAGCAGCCCGAAGGTCAACACTGAAGCTTTCTTT.

This chain connects TRBV30 to TRBJ2-5, with D hard to call. In germline, CDR1 is GTSNPN, CDR2 SVGIG (reference sequence). This CDR3 comprises 13 residues. V lost 0 bases to trimming and J lost 1 base, with 6 bases between them. The CDR3 protein is CAWSVRVQETQYF. DNA for the CDR3: TGTGCCTGGAGTGTACGTGTCCAAGAGACCCAGTACTTC.

The genes are TRBV12-3 or TRBV12-4 and TRBJ1-5; perhaps TRBD1 as D (5 bases). CDR3 length: 13 amino acids. Trimming pared 7 bases from V and 3 bases from J, leaving 10 bases between. The CDR3 DNA reads as TGTGCCAGCACTAAGGGACTCAATCAGCCCCAGCATTTT. Translating gives CASTKGLNQPQHF.

This clonotype was counted many times. V is TRBV7-2 and J is TRBJ2-7, with D unresolved. This CDR3 is 13 amino acids long. The V and J ends lost 6 bases and 3 bases respectively, with 12 bases between them. Germline V lookup: CDR1 SGHTA, CDR2 FQGNSA. The CDR3 is CASRTTELYEQYF. In DNA, the CDR3 is TGTGCCAGCAGGACAACGGAACTCTACGAGCAGTACTTC.

This clonotype was counted between two and nine times. V is TRBV6-1 and J is TRBJ1-5; TRBD1 is a possible D gene (5 bases). This CDR3 comprises 16 residues. The V gene's germline CDR1 is MNHNS and CDR2 SASEGT. V was trimmed by 5 bases and J by 0 bases, leaving 14 bases between them. The CDR3 DNA reads as TGTGCCAGCAGTACCCCACCAGGGAATAGCAATCAGCCCCAGCATTTT. Translation: CASSTPPGNSNQPQHF.

This clonotype was observed many times. The chain combines TRBV12-3 or TRBV12-4 with TRBJ1-1; D is unclear. The ends were cut back, 4 bases at V and 7 bases at J, with 7 bases in the middle. This CDR3 region has 11 residues. The CDR3 coding sequence is TGTGCCAGCAGTTATTTGGGTGAAGCTTTCTTT. Translating gives CASSYLGEAFF.

This clonotype has at least ten counts. The CDR3 here is CAKQNTGELFF. CDR3 nucleotides: TGTGCCAAACAGAACACCGGGGAGCTGTTTTTT. V is TRBV2 and J is TRBJ2-2; unclear D gene. Between the trimmed V and J ends, which lost 10 bases and 1 base, there was a span of 4 bases. Germline CDR1 SNHLY, CDR2 FYNNEI. The CDR3 is 11 residues long.

This clonotype was recorded at least ten times. J is TRBJ1-2 and V is TRBV28; D not resolved. V lost 3 bases and J lost 0, with 17 bases in between. CDR3 length equals 17 residues. The V gene's germline CDR1 is MDHEN and CDR2 SYDVKM. The CDR3 region has the DNA TGTGCCAGCAGTTTTACAGCGGGCGCGTTGGCTAACTATGGCTACACCTTC. Translated, it gives CASSFTAGALANYGYTF.

There are many counts of this clonotype. J is TRBJ2-5 and V is TRBV28; 11 nucleotides line up with TRBD2. The V segment lost 7 bases and the J segment 1 base; nucleotides outside the gene matches: 11. This CDR3 has 17 amino acids. CDR1 is MDHEN, CDR2 SYDVKM, per germline. DNA of the CDR3: TGTGCCAGCAATAAAGCTAGCGGGGGGTCGACCCAAGAGACCCAGTACTTC. This encodes CASNKASGGSTQETQYF.

The chain couples TRBV20-1 to TRBJ2-4, with D perhaps being TRBD1 or TRBD2 (5 bases each). Germline values: CDR1 DFQATT, CDR2 SNEGSKA (reference sequence). CDR3 length: 12 amino acids. This CDR3 is CRGVGGENIQYF. In DNA, the CDR3 is TGCAGGGGGGTTGGAGGTGAAAACATTCAGTACTTC.

The chain links TRBV2 to TRBJ2-7, with 11 positions matching TRBD2. After removal of 6 bases from V and 6 bases from J, the junction contained 4 bases not matched to a gene. CDR3 length equals 13 residues. Germline V gene data show CDR1 as SNHLY and CDR2 as FYNNEI. In nucleotides, the CDR3 is TGTGCCAGCAGAGGACTAGCGGGCGGCGAGCAGTACTTC. It yields the protein CASRGLAGGEQYF.

J is TRBJ1-2 and V is TRBV6-1, with D perhaps TRBD1 (5 bases). In germline, CDR1 is MNHNS, CDR2 SASEGT. The CDR3 length is 15 residues. The germline V and J ends were trimmed by 5 bases and 4 bases, with 17 bases remaining between them. The CDR3, as DNA: TGTGCCAGCAGTACGGCGGGACCGGGGAGCTATGGCTACACCTTC. Translating gives CASSTAGPGSYGYTF.

This clonotype was counted many times. The chain employs TRBV29-1 and TRBJ1-2; a weak D match, TRBD1 (6 bases). This CDR3 region has 11 residues. Germline lookup yields CDR1 SQVTM and CDR2 ANQGSEA. V was clipped by 4 bases and J by 8 bases, with 11 bases between them. This chain's CDR3 is CSVGGLDGYTF. DNA for the CDR3: TGCAGCGTTGGGGGGCTTGACGGCTACACCTTC. Together with reference TRBV29-1 and TRBJ1-2, the CDR3 gives the full variable domain: SAVISQKPSRDICQRGTSLTIQCQVDSQVTMMFWYRQQPGQSLTLIATANQGSEATYESGFVIDKFPISRPNLTFSTLTVSNMSPEDSSIYLCSVGGLDGYTFGSGTRLTVV.

The chain carries TRBV10-3 and TRBJ2-7, with a tentative D call TRBD2 (6 bases). Germline V gene sequence: CDR1 ENHRY, CDR2 SYGVKD. This CDR3 has 12 amino acids. With 6 bases removed from V and 3 bases from J, the gap between germline ends came to 9 bases. CDR3 DNA sequence: TGTGCCATCAGCACGGAGGGCTACGAGCAGTACTTC. Translated: CAISTEGYEQYF.

This clonotype was detected many times. The V call is TRBV6-5, the J call TRBJ2-3, with D possibly matching TRBD2 (6 bases). CDR1 and CDR2 (germline): MNHEY, SVGAGI. Trimming removed 0 bases from V and 7 bases from J, with 11 bases in between. The CDR3 consists of 14 residues. The CDR3 DNA is TGTGCCAGCAGTTACTCCCGGGGGTGGAATACGCAGTATTTT. Amino acids: CASSYSRGWNTQYF.

This clonotype was counted at least ten times. V is TRBV3-1 and J is TRBJ1-5; 9 bases map to TRBD1. The CDR3 is made up of 14 amino acids. Per the germline V gene, CDR1 is LGHDT and CDR2 is YNNKEL (reference sequence). Trimming removed 3 bases from V and 7 bases from J; junction bases left unmatched: 4. This chain's CDR3 is CASSQGTGRQPQHF. The CDR3 nucleotides are TGTGCCAGCAGCCAGGGGACAGGGCGCCAGCCCCAGCATTTT.

There are many counts of this clonotype. The J gene is TRBJ1-1, the V gene TRBV7-8; D gene unclear. Germline V lookup: CDR1 SGHVS, CDR2 FQNEAQ. V lost 5 bases and J 8 bases, leaving 9 bases between the germline ends. This CDR3 spans 11 amino acids. The CDR3 coding sequence is TGTGCCAGCAGCGCCGTGGGGGAAGCTTTCTTT. Encoded protein: CASSAVGEAFF.

This clonotype was recorded at least ten times. The CDR3 sequence: CASSLKQGYEQYF. In nucleotides, the CDR3 is TGTGCCAGCAGTTTAAAGCAGGGCTACGAGCAGTACTTC. J is TRBJ2-7 and V is TRBV12-3 or TRBV12-4; TRBD1 might be the D (5 bases). CDR3 length: 13 residues. V gave up 2 bases and J gave up 3 bases, with 8 bases separating them.

In its sample, this clonotype was seen many times. The gene calls are TRBV27 and TRBJ2-7; TRBD1 is a possible D gene (6 bases). This CDR3 is 16 amino acids long. Germline V gene sequence: CDR1 MNHEY, CDR2 SMNVEV (reference sequence). The V end was cut by 1 base, the J end by 0 bases, with 13 bases between. This CDR3 reads CASSLLAGVGSYEQYF. The CDR3 nucleotides are TGTGCCAGCAGTTTATTAGCAGGGGTCGGCTCCTACGAGCAGTACTTC.